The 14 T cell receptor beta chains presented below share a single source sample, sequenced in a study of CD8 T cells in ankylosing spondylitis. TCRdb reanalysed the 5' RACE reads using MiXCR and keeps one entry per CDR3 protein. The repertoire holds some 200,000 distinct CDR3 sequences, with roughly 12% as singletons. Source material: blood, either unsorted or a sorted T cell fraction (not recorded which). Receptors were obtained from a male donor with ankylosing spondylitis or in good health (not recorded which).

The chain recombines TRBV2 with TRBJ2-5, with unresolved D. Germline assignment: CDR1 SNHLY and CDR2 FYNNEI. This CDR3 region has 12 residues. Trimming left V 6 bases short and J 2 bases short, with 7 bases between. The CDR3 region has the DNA TGTGCCAGCAGGCGCAAACAAGAGACCCAGTACTTC. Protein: CASRRKQETQYF.

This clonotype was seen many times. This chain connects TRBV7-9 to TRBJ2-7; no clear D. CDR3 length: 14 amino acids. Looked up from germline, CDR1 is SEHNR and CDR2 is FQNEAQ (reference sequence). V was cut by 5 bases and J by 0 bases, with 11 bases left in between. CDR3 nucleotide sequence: TGTGCCAGCAGCCGGCCGGAAAGCTCCTACGAGCAGTACTTC. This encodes CASSRPESSYEQYF.

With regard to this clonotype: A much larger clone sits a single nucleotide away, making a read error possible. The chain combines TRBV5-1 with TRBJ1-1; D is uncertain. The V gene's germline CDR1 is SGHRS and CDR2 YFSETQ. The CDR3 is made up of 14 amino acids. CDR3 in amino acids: CASGLAGLNTEAFF. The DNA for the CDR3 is TGCGCCAGCGGCTTGGCTGGTCTGAACACTGAAGCTTTCTTT.

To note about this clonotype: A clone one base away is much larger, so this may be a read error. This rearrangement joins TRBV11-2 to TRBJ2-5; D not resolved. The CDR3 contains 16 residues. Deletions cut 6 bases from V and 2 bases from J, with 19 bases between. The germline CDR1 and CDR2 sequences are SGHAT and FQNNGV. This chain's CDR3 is CASSPYQASKQETQYF. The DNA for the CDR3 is TGTGCCAGCAGTCCGTACCAGGCCTCTAAACAAGAGACCCAGTACTTC.

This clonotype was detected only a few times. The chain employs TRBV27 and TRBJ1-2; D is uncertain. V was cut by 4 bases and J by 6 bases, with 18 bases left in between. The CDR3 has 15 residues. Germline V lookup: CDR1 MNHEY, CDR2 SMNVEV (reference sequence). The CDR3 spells CASSSRLPRTDGYTF. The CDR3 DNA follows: TGTGCCAGCAGTTCACGTTTACCTAGGACGGATGGCTACACCTTC.

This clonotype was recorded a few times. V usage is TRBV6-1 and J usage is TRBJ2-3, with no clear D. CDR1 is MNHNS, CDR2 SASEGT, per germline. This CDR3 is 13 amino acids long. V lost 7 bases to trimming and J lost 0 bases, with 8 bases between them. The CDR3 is CASNGFSTDTQYF. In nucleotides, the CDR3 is TGTGCCAGCAACGGGTTTAGCACAGATACGCAGTATTTT.

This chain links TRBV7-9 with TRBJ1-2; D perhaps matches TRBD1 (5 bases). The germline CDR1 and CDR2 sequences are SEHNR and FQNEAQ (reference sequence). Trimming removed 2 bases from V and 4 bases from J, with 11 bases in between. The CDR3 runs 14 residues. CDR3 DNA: TGTGCCAGCAGCTTACCTGACAGTCTCTATGGCTACACCTTC. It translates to CASSLPDSLYGYTF.

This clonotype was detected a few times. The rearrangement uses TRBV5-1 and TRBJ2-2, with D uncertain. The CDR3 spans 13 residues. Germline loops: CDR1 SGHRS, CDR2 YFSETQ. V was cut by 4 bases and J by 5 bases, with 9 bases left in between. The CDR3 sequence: CASSPDPTGELFF. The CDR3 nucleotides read TGCGCCAGCAGCCCGGACCCTACCGGGGAGCTGTTTTTT.

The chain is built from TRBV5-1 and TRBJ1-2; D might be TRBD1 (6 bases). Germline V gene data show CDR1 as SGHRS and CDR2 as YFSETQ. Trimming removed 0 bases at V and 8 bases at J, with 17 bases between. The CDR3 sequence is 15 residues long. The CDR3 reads CASSLEAGDWEGYTF. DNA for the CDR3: TGCGCCAGCAGCTTGGAGGCAGGGGATTGGGAAGGCTACACCTTC. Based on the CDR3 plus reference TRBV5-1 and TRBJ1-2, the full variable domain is KAGVTQTPRYLIKTRGQQVTLSCSPISGHRSVSWYQQTPGQGLQFLFEYFSETQRNKGNFPGRFSGRQFSNSRSEMNVSTLELGDSALYLCASSLEAGDWEGYTFGSGTRLTVV.

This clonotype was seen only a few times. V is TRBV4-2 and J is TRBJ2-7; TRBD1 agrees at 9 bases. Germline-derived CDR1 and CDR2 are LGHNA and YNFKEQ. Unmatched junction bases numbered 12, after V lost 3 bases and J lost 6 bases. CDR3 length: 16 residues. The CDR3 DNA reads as TGTGCCAGCAGCCATCCGACGGGACAGGGTATTACCGAGCAGTACTTC. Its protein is CASSHPTGQGITEQYF.

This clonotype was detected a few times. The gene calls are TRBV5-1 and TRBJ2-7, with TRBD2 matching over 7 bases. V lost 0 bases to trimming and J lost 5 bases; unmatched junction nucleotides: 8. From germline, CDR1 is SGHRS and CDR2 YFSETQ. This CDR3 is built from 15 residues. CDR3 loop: CASSLEAGAVDEQYF. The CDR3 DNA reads TGCGCCAGCAGCTTGGAGGCGGGAGCTGTGGACGAGCAGTACTTC.

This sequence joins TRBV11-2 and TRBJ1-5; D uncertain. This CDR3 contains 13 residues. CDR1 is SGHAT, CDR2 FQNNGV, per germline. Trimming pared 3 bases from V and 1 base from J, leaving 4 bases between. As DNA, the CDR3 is TGTGCCAGCAGCTTCGGCAGCAATCAGCCCCAGCATTTT. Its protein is CASSFGSNQPQHF.

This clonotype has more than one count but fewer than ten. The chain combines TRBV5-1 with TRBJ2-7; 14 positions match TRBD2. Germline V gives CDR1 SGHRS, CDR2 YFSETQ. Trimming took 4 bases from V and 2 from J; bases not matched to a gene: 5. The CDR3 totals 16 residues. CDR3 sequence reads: CASSGGLAGGAYEQYF. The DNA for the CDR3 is TGCGCCAGCAGCGGAGGACTAGCGGGGGGAGCCTACGAGCAGTACTTC.

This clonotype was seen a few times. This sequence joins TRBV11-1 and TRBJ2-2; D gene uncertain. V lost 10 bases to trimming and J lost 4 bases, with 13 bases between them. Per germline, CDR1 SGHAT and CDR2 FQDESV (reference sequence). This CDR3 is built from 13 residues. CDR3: CATPAFGTGELFF. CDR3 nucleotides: TGTGCCACCCCGGCTTTTGGCACCGGGGAGCTGTTTTTT.